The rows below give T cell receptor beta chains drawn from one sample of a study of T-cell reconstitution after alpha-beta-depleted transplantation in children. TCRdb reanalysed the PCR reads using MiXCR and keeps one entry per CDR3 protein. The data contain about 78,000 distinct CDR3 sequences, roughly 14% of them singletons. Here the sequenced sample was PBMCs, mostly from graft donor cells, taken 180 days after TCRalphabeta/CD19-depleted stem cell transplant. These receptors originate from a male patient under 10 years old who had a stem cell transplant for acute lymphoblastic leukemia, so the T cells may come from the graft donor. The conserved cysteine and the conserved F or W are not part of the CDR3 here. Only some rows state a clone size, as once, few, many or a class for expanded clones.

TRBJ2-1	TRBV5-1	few	ASSLSSGHEQF
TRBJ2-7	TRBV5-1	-	ASSLPTPYEQY
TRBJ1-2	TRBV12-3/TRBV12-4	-	ASSPGQGAVYGYT
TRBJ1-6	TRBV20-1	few	SARDIVGGGPRLH
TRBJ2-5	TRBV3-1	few	ASSPGTGGEGTQY
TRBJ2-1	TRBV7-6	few	ASSSRASGAYNEQF
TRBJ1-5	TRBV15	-	ATSRVQDSNQPQH
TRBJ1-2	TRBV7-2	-	ASSLGENYGYT
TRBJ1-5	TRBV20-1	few	SARRAQGSQPQH
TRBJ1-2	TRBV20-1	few	SARDGRGYGYT
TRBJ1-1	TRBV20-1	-	SASRGPLNSEAF
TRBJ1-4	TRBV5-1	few	ASSFYRGSNEKLF
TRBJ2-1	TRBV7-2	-	ASSFSGGLPSYNEQF
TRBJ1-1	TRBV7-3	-	SSSRQGGTEAF